This paragraph covers one T cell receptor beta chain sequence. V trimming: 4 bases; J trimming: 3 bases; junction bases outside the gene matches: 5. The germline V gene encodes CDR1 LNHDA and CDR2 SQIVND (reference sequence). The CDR3 consists of 15 residues. Sequenced by immunoSEQ multiplex PCR; TCRdb stores in-frame clones only, minus some. The table lists just over 80,000 clones, around 94% of them singletons. This sample is part of a study of control samples from healthy donors and cancer patients. The chain carries TRBV19 and TRBJ2-1; 8 bases agree with TRBD1. This clonotype originated in a woman aged 18-29 years in good health. Sequences were obtained from blood. The CDR3 spells CASSTHRGDYNEQFF. The CDR3 DNA reads TGTGCCAGTAGTACCCACAGGGGGGACTACAATGAGCAGTTCTTC.